Below are 12 T cell receptor beta chains sequenced from a single sample in a study of blood T cell repertoires in COVID-19. Here immunoSEQ multiplex PCR was the method, and the copy in TCRdb shows in-frame clones only, minus some. The sample has 75,000 to 95,000 clones, around three quarters seen once. The sample was peripheral blood. The receptor set was obtained from a woman aged 55-75 years in a cohort sampled during active or convalescent COVID-19.

The sample holds one count of this clone. This sequence joins TRBV30 and TRBJ2-7, with 7 bases matching TRBD1. The germline V gene has CDR1 GTSNPN and CDR2 SVGIG (reference sequence). The trim removed 5 bases at V and 3 bases at J, leaving 4 bases unmatched. There are 12 residues in the CDR3. CDR3 coding DNA: TGTGCCTGGGCCCGGACAGGCTACGAGCAGTACTTC. It is translated as CAWARTGYEQYF.

The rearrangement joins TRBV5-6 to TRBJ2-6; 7 bases match TRBD1. Germline loops: CDR1 SGHDT, CDR2 YYEEEE. Unmatched junction bases numbered 17, after V lost 2 bases and J lost 12 bases. The length of the CDR3 is 17 residues. In nucleotides, the CDR3 is TGTGCCAGCAGCTTAAAAGCAGGGACAGTCCTCCGGAGCGTCCTGACTTTC. Translation gives CASSLKAGTVLRSVLTF.

The chain couples TRBV7-9 to TRBJ2-7; 8 positions agree with TRBD2. V lost 1 base and J lost 2; bases outside the gene matches: 7. Per germline, CDR1 SEHNR and CDR2 FQNEAQ (reference sequence). This CDR3 region has 16 residues. CDR3 DNA sequence: TGTGCCAGCAGCTTAGGTTTCGGCGGGGGGCCCTACGAGCAGTACTTC. This translates into CASSLGFGGGPYEQYF.

This clone was recorded a few times. The CDR3 bases are TGCGCCAGCAGCTTGGGAAGACAGGGGATCAATTCACCCCTCCACTTT. Its protein is CASSLGRQGINSPLHF. The V call is TRBV5-1, the J call TRBJ1-6; 8 bases agree with TRBD1. Germline V gene lookup returns CDR1 SGHRS and CDR2 YFSETQ. There are 16 residues in the CDR3. J gave up 7 bases and V 0 bases, and 6 bases lay outside the gene matches.

This clone was observed once. The gene calls are TRBV18 and TRBJ2-3; TRBD1 matches 9 bases. From germline, CDR1 is KGHSH and CDR2 LQKENI. Trimming removed 6 bases from V and 0 bases from J; junction bases left unmatched: 4. There are 15 residues in the CDR3. The CDR3 loop is CASSPGTGSTDTQYF. The CDR3 DNA reads TGTGCCAGCTCCCCCGGGACAGGGAGCACAGATACGCAGTATTTT.

This rearrangement joins TRBV10-3 to TRBJ1-1; maybe TRBD1 (6 bases). Trimming shortened V by 4 bases and J by 0 bases, and 12 bases separated the two germline ends. Germline lookup yields CDR1 ENHRY and CDR2 SYGVKD. The CDR3 is made up of 15 amino acids. This chain's CDR3 is CAISGQAIMNTEAFF. The CDR3, as DNA: TGTGCCATCAGTGGACAGGCAATTATGAACACTGAAGCTTTCTTT.

The gene calls are TRBV29-1 and TRBJ2-2; 9 positions match TRBD1. The junction had 4 bases not matched to a gene; V was cut back by 7 bases and J by 4 bases. Germline V gene lookup returns CDR1 SQVTM and CDR2 ANQGSEA. The CDR3 contains 13 residues. CDR3 residues: CSATDRGTGELFF. In DNA form, the CDR3 reads TGCAGCGCCACGGACAGGGGCACCGGGGAGCTGTTTTTT.

V and J are TRBV19 and TRBJ2-3, with 9 bases matching TRBD1. In germline, CDR1 is LNHDA, CDR2 SQIVND (reference sequence). After removal of 5 bases from V and 2 bases from J, the junction contained 14 bases not matched to a gene. This CDR3 has 18 amino acids. CDR3 residues: CASSWGRSGQGNTDTQYF. For the CDR3, the DNA is TGTGCCAGTAGTTGGGGTCGGTCGGGACAGGGAAACACAGATACGCAGTATTTT.

The chain joins TRBV10-1 to TRBJ1-4, with D possibly matching TRBD1 (6 bases). CDR1 and CDR2 (germline): WNHNN, SYGVQD (reference sequence). V was clipped by 2 bases and J by 7 bases, with 17 bases between them. The CDR3 length is 16 residues. The CDR3 loop is CASSETGQNGGEKLFF. As DNA, the CDR3 is TGCGCCAGCAGTGAGACTGGACAGAATGGTGGTGAAAAACTGTTTTTT.

The chain is built from TRBV4-2 and TRBJ2-5; 13 bases fit TRBD2. CDR1 and CDR2 (germline): LGHNA, YNFKEQ. This CDR3 has 16 amino acids. J gave up 1 base and V 4 bases, and 3 bases lay outside the gene matches. The CDR3 DNA reads TGTGCCAGCAGCCCTGGGACTAGCGGGGCCCAAGAGACCCAGTACTTC. Amino acids: CASSPGTSGAQETQYF.

The chain recombines TRBV5-6 with TRBJ2-5; D may be TRBD2 (5 bases). Trimming took off 3 bases at V and 4 bases at J, with 16 bases between the two ends. The CDR3 loop spans 15 amino acids. Germline values: CDR1 SGHDT, CDR2 YYEEEE. The CDR3 loop is CASSSSKLVIETQYF. In DNA form, the CDR3 reads TGTGCCAGCAGCTCGTCTAAACTAGTGATAGAGACCCAGTACTTC.

The J gene is TRBJ2-2, the V gene TRBV3-1 (or the pseudogene TRBV3-2); TRBD2 is a possible D gene (7 bases). Germline loops: CDR1 LGHDT, CDR2 YNNKEL (reference sequence). The CDR3 is 16 residues long. V lost 0 bases, J lost 3 bases, and 11 bases lay in between. The CDR3 DNA reads as TGTGCCAGCAGCCAAGAAGGGCGGGGGCACACCGGGGAGCTGTTTTTT. It specifies CASSQEGRGHTGELFF.